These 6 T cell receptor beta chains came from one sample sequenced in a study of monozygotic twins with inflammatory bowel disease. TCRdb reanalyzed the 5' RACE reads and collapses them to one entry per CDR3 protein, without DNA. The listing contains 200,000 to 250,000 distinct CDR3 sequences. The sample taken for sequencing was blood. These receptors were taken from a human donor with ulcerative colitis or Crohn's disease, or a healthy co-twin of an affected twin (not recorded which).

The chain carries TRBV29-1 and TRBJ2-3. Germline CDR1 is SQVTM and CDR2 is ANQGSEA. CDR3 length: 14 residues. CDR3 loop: CSVEGIGNTDTQYF.

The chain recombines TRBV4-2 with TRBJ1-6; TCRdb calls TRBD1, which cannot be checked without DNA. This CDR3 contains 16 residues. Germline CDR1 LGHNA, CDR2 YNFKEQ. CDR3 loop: CASSQDGDIYNSPLHF.

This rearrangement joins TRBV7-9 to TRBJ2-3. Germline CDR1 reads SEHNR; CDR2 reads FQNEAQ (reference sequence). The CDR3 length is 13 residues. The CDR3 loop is CASSGRNTDTQYF. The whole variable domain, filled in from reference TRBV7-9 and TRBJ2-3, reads DTGVSQNPRHKITKRGQNVTFRCDPISEHNRLYWYRQTLGQGPEFLTYFQNEAQLEKSRLLSDRFSAERPKGSFSTLEIQRTEQGDSAMYLCASSGRNTDTQYFGPGTRLTVL.

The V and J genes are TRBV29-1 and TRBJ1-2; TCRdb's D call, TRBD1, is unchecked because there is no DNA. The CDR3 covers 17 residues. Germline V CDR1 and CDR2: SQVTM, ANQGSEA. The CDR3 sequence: CSVEEVRARDSIYGYTF.

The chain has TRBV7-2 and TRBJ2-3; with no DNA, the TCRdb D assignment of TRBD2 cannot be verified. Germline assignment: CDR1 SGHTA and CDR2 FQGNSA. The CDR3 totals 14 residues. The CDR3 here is CASAIPRGEDTQYF. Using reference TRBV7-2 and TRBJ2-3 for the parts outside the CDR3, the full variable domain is GAGVSQSPSNKVTEKGKDVELRCDPISGHTALYWYRQSLGQGLEFLIYFQGNSAPDKSGLPSDRFSAERTGGSVSTLTIQRTQQEDSAVYLCASAIPRGEDTQYFGPGTRLTVL.

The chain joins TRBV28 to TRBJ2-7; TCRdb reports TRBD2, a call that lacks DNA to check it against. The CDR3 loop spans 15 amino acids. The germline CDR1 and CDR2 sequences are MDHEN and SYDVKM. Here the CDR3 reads CASSTSGTSSYEQYF.